Listed here is a single TCR beta chain. Germline assignment: CDR1 MNHNY and CDR2 SVGAGI (reference sequence). The CDR3 has 16 amino acids. The ends lost 2 bases at V and 1 base at J; junction bases unmatched: 4. Profiling relied on immunoSEQ multiplex PCR, and the TCRdb table lists in-frame clones only, not all of them. This table has 95,000 to 130,000 clones, roughly 84% appearing once. This sample is drawn from a study of T cell responses to AZD1222 COVID-19 vaccine. This clonotype was obtained from an adult in good health. The chain carries TRBV6-6 and TRBJ1-3, with 8 bases that match TRBD1. The material sequenced was peripheral blood, taken on day 0 of AZD1222 vaccination. The CDR3 reads CASSYTQGASGNTIYF. CDR3 DNA: TGTGCCAGCAGTTACACCCAGGGGGCGTCTGGAAACACCATATATTTT.